The sequence of this TCR beta chain was determined in a study of T-cell reconstitution after alpha-beta-depleted transplantation in children. The germline gives CDR1 KGHDR, CDR2 SFDVKD. The ends were cut back, 3 bases at V and 0 bases at J, with 14 bases in the middle. This CDR3 is built from 17 residues. Unique molecular identifiers were built into the TCRbeta library. A single record per CDR3 protein comes from TCRdb applying MiXCR to the PCR reads. Among about 200,000 distinct CDR3 sequences listed, roughly 6.3% were seen once. This clonotype was recorded at least ten times. Its antigen is undetermined. The study's findings and limits: Reports say that about two months after transplant, the alpha-beta T cells came out of several hundred graft clones that had expanded.

This sample comprised PBMCs, obtained before TCRalphabeta/CD19-depleted stem cell transplant. The sequence was collected from a girl under three years old with combined immunodeficiency, due to receive a stem cell transplant. The genes are TRBV24-1 and TRBJ2-1, with D unclear. CDR3 coding DNA: TGTGCCACCAGTGATACTCTGTCACTGAGCTCCTACAATGAGCAGTTCTTC. It codes for CATSDTLSLSSYNEQFF.